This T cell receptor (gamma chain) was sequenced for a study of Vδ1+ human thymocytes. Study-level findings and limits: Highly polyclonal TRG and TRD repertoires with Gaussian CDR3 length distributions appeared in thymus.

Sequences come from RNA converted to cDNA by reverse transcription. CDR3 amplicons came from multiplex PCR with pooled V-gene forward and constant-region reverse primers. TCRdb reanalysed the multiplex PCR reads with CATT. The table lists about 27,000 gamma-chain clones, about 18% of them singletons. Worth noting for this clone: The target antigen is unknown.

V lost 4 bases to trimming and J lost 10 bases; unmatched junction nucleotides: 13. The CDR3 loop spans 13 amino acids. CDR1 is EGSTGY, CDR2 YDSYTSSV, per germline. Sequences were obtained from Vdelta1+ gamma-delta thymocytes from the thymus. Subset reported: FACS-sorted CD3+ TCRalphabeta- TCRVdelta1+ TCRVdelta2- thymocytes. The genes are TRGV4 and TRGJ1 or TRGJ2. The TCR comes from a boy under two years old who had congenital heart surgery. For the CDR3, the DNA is TGTGCCACCTGGGACCCTATTCCCCTCAAGAAACTCTTT. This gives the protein CATWDPIPLKKLF.